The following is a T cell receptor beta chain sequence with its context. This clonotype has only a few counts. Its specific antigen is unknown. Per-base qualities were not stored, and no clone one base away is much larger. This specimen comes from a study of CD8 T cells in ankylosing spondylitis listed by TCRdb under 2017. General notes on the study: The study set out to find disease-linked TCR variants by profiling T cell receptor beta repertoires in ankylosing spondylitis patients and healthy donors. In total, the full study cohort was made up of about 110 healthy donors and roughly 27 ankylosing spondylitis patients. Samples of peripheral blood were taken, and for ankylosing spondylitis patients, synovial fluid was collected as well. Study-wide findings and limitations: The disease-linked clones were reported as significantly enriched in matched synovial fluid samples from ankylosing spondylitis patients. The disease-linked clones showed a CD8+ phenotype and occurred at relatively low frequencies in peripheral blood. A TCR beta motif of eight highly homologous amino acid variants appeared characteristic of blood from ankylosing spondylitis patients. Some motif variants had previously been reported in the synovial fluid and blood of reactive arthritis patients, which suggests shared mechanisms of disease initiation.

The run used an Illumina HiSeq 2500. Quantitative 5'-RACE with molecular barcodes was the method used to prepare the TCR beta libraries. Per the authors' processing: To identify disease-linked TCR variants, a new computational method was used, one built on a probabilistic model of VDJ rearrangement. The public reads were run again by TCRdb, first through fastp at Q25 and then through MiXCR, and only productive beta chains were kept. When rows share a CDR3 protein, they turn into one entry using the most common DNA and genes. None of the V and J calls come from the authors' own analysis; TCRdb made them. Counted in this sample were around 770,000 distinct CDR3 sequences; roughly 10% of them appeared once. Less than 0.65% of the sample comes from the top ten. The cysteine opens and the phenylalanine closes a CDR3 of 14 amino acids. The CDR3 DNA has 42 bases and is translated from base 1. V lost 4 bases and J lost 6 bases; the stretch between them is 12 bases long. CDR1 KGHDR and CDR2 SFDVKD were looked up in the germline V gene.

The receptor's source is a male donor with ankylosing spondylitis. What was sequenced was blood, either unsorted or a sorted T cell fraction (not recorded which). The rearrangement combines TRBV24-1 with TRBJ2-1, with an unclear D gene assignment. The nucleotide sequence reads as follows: TGTGCCACCAGTGAAGCGACTTCGTTCAATGAGCAGTTCTTC. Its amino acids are CATSEATSFNEQFF.